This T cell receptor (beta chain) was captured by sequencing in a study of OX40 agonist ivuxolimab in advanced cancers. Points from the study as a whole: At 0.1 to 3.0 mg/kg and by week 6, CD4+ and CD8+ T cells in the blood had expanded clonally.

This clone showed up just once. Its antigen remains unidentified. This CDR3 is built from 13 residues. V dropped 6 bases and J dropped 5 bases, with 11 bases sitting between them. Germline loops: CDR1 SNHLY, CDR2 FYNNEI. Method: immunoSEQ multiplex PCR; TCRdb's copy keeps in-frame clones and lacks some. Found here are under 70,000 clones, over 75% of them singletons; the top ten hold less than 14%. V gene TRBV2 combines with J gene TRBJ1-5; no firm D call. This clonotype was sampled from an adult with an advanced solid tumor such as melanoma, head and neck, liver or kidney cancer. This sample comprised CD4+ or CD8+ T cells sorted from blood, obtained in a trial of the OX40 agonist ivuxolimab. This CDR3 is CASRADFDQPQHF. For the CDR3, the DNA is TGTGCCAGCAGGGCGGACTTCGATCAGCCCCAGCATTTT.